This T cell receptor (beta chain) was sequenced for a study of blood T cell repertoires in COVID-19. Looking at the study overall: Sites across the United States, Italy and Spain contributed samples from acute and convalescent COVID-19. T cells, B-cell-depleted T cells, or PBMCs provided the cDNA or gDNA that served as material.

Sequencing was performed with immunoSEQ multiplex PCR; in TCRdb, only in-frame clones are kept and a portion is missing. The sample includes 310,000 or so clones, roughly 90% of them seen just once. Ages ranged from about 18 to 89 years, with residence in 24 US areas. Cohorts were based on clinical histories the participants reported. Between the trimmed V and J ends, which lost 2 bases and 5 bases, there was a span of 12 bases. The CDR3 length is 14 residues. The germline CDR1 and CDR2 sequences are MDHEN and SYDVKM. This receptor was taken from a woman under 30 who had recovered from COVID-19. Input material: PBMCs or T cells enriched from blood (not recorded which). The J gene is TRBJ1-1, the V gene TRBV28; D unclear. The CDR3 protein is CASSLGFSETEAFF. CDR3 nucleotide sequence: TGTGCCAGCAGTTTAGGGTTTTCGGAGACTGAAGCTTTCTTT.